This section outlines one TCR beta chain sequence together with its context. The antigen is undetermined. Germline CDR1 reads SEHNR; CDR2 reads FQNEAQ (reference sequence). The CDR3 totals 14 residues. The V gene lost 7 bases and the J gene lost 7 bases, with 17 bases spanning the gap. This specimen comes from a study of beta chain features in type 1 diabetes. Study-wide context: The number of sorted cells examined across all samples was approximately 110,000,000. Notes on the study in general: Researchers reported that naive, central memory and Treg TCRB repertoires appeared more similar in patients than in healthy donors. Shortening that was moderate but significant affected the TCRB CDR3s of Type 1 diabetes patients in all four CD4+ subsets. A pattern of fewer insertions and more deletions at VDJ junctions was seen in type 1 diabetes patients.

The whole isolated RNA underwent reverse transcription, so sequencing captured expressed TCRB transcripts. Produced via immunoSEQ multiplex PCR; TCRdb's table is partial and in-frame only. The table records almost 350,000 clones, about a tenth of them present only once. Sequencing input: central memory CD4+ T cells from blood. The sequence came from a man under 40 with type 1 diabetes. V and J are TRBV7-9 and TRBJ2-1; tentatively, D is TRBD2 (6 bases). CDR3 nucleotide sequence: TGTGCCAGCAAAGGGACGCTGGAGGGGAATGAGCAGTTCTTC. Protein product: CASKGTLEGNEQFF.